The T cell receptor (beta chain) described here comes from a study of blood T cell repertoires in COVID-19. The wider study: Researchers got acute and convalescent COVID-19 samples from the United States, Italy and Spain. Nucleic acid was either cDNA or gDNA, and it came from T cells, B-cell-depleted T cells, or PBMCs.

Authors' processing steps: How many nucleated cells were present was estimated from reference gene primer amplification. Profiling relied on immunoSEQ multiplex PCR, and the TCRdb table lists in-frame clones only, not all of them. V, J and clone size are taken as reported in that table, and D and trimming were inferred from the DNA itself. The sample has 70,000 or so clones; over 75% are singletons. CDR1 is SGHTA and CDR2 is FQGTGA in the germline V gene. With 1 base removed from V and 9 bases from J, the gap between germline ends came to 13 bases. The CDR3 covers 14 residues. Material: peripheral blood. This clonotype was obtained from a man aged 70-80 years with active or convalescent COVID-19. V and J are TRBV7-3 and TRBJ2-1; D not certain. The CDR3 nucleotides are TGTGCCAGCAGCTTAAGTGTCTCTGCAGGTGAGCAGTTCTTC. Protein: CASSLSVSAGEQFF.